This record concerns one T cell receptor (beta chain) sequence. The target antigen is unknown. The record originates from a study of monozygotic twins with inflammatory bowel disease. The germline V gene has CDR1 KGHSH and CDR2 LQKENI. The length of the CDR3 is 14 residues. Input per TCR library consisted of about 3.5 ug of total RNA. Per sample, reverse transcription was split into eight reactions. UMIs bearing a 6-nucleotide sample barcode were added through template switching. TCRdb re-called the 5' RACE reads; one entry per CDR3 protein, DNA not given. The sample's table shows some 89,000 distinct CDR3 sequences. Study observations and caveats: With others, IBD patients shared fewer clonotypes than healthy twins did, especially with disease activity.

Sequenced material: blood. The gene calls are TRBV18 and TRBJ2-3. This clonotype was obtained from a human donor with ulcerative colitis or Crohn's disease, or a healthy co-twin of an affected twin (not recorded which). CDR3: CASSPEQIPDTQYF. Together with reference TRBV18 and TRBJ2-3, the CDR3 gives the full variable domain: NAGVMQNPRHLVRRRGQEARLRCSPMKGHSHVYWYRQLPEEGLKFMVYLQKENIIDESGMPKERFSAEFPKEGPSILRIQQVVRGDSAAYFCASSPEQIPDTQYFGPGTRLTVL.